The T cell receptor (beta chain) under discussion was sequenced for a study of identical twins. Overall study results and limits: Findings depended on cross-sectional statistics rather than tracking the same donors. In cord blood, abundant beta clonotypes had fewer insertions; memory showed no trend.

A universal primer site was created by template switching, with the cDNA bearing unique molecular identifiers. TCRdb recomputed calls from the 5' RACE reads with MiXCR, one row per CDR3 protein. In the table there are 300,000 to 400,000 distinct CDR3 sequences, roughly 9% of which are singletons. V was trimmed by 3 bases and J by 12 bases, leaving 15 bases between them. Germline V lookup: CDR1 DFQATT, CDR2 SNEGSKA (reference sequence). CDR3 size: 12 residues. Healthy Caucasians alone served as donors. A word on this clonotype: Its antigen is as yet unknown.

This rearrangement joins TRBV20-1 to TRBJ2-1; a weak D match, TRBD2 (5 bases). Sequences were obtained from naive T cells sorted from blood. The source is a woman aged 45-60 years in good health. CDR3 region: CSARLTTRGQFF. The CDR3, as DNA: TGCAGTGCTAGGCTAACAACCCGGGGGCAGTTCTTC.